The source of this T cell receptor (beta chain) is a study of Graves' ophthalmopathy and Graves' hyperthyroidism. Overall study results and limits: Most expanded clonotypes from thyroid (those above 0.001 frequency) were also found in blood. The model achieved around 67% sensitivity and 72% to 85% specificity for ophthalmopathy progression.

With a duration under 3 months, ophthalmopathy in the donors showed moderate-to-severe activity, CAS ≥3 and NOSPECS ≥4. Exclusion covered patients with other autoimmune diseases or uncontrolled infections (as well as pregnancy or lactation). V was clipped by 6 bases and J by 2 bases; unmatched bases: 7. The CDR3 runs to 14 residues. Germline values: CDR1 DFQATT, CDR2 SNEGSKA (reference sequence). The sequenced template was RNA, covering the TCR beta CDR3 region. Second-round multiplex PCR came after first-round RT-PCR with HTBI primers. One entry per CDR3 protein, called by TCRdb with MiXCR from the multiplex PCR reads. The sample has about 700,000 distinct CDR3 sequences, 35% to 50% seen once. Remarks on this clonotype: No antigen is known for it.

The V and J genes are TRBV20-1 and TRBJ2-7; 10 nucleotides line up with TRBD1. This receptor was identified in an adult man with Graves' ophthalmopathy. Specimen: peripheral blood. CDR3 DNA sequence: TGCAGTGCCCAAACCGGGACAGGGGCCTACGAGCAGTACTTC. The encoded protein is CSAQTGTGAYEQYF.